This entry describes one T cell receptor beta chain. The sample originates from a study of tumor-infiltrating lymphocytes in localized non-small cell lung cancer. This CDR3 spans 12 amino acids. Germline V gene sequence: CDR1 SGHDN, CDR2 FVKESK. Trimming removed 3 bases at V and 2 bases at J, with 4 bases between. The protocol was immunoSEQ multiplex PCR, while the TCRdb copy is restricted to in-frame clones and leaves out a portion. The sample lists tens of thousands of clones; 80% to 90% were seen once. Source material: lung tumor tissue. This sequence was found in a human donor with non-small cell lung cancer. The chain carries TRBV14 and TRBJ2-5, with no clear D. CDR3 DNA sequence: TGTGCCAGCAGCCATCGGCAAGAGACCCAGTACTTC. Residues: CASSHRQETQYF.